This T cell receptor beta chain was observed in a study of blood T cell repertoires in COVID-19. Study details: T cells, B-cell-depleted T cells, or PBMCs supplied cDNA or gDNA.

The V end was cut by 6 bases, the J end by 0 bases, with 13 bases between. This CDR3 spans 15 amino acids. CDR1 and CDR2 from the germline V gene are KGHSH and LQKENI. Original analysis: Amplifying reference gene primers gave estimates of nucleated cell counts. Profiling relied on immunoSEQ multiplex PCR, and the TCRdb table lists in-frame clones only, not all of them. The DNA gave D and trimming, while V, J and clone size come from that table. This sample yields 250,000 or so clones, of which roughly 86% are seen a single time; under 3% belongs to the top ten. The receptor was derived from a woman aged 18-29 years who had recovered from COVID-19. The chain links TRBV18 to TRBJ2-3; maybe TRBD2 (6 bases). The sequenced material came from PBMCs or T cells enriched from blood (not recorded which). CDR3 region: CASSPRGASTDTQYF. The CDR3 nucleotides are TGTGCCAGCTCCCCGCGGGGAGCTAGCACAGATACGCAGTATTTT. The full variable domain, its missing parts supplied by reference TRBV18 and TRBJ2-3, is NAGVMQNPRHLVRRRGQEARLRCSPMKGHSHVYWYRQLPEEGLKFMVYLQKENIIDESGMPKERFSAEFPKEGPSILRIQQVVRGDSAAYFCASSPRGASTDTQYFGPGTRLTVL.